The rows below give T cell receptor beta chains drawn from one sample of a study of blood T cell repertoires in COVID-19. TCRdb's table, derived via immunoSEQ multiplex PCR, lists solely in-frame clones and lacks some. The sample shows 200,000 to 250,000 clones, around 90% of them seen only once. Sequencing input: PBMCs or T cells enriched from blood (not recorded which). Every receptor here comes from a man younger than 40 who had recovered from COVID-19. The CDR3 runs from the conserved cysteine through the conserved F or W. Fields, in order: CDR3 length, J gene, V gene, CDR3 protein.

>15|TRBJ2-2|TRBV7-9
CASSPTSGNTGELFF
>14|TRBJ2-7|TRBV7-2
CASSPGWASYEQYF
>14|TRBJ2-3|TRBV29-1
CSVETSGGVDTQYF
>13|TRBJ1-2|TRBV7-9
CASSLTGIDGYTF
>13|TRBJ1-2|TRBV4-2
CASLGQGLDGYTF
>18|TRBJ2-7|TRBV11-2
CASSLGLLSGSFSHEQYF
>18|TRBJ2-7|TRBV5-3
CARSPFPGQGVPLYEQYF
>14|TRBJ2-5|TRBV5-6
CASSSVGLEETQYF
>13|TRBJ2-7|TRBV15
CATSRRRGDEQYF
>14|TRBJ2-1|TRBV3-1/TRBV3-2
CASSQGLGVHEQFF
>13|TRBJ1-1|TRBV5-4
CASSFSGNTEAFF
>21|TRBJ2-2|TRBV4-1
CASSQQPGLAGNRGDTGELFF
>13|TRBJ2-5|TRBV12-3/TRBV12-4
CASSRTSSETQYF
>15|TRBJ2-7|TRBV7-2
CASSLGLGSNYEQYF
>15|TRBJ1-1|TRBV11-2
CASRIDRGMNTEAFF
>11|TRBJ1-2|TRBV3-1/TRBV3-2
CASSQVRFLAF
>18|TRBJ2-3|TRBV11-2
CASSLGGLAGGGTDTQYF
>16|TRBJ2-7|TRBV6-2/TRBV6-3
CASSPSGLAGSYEQYF
>12|TRBJ2-7|TRBV19
CASRDRGDEQYF
>13|TRBJ2-7|TRBV19
CASSIGHRYEQYF
>14|TRBJ2-2|TRBV19
CASSIGGNTGELFF
>15|TRBJ1-1|TRBV5-1
CASRPTTGAATEAFF
>16|TRBJ2-1|TRBV5-6
CASSLLGTSFDNEQFF
>13|TRBJ2-7|TRBV29-1
CSVESDSFYEQYF
>14|TRBJ1-2|TRBV20-1
CSASLGSASNGYTF
>14|TRBJ2-1|TRBV6-5
CASRWGENFNEQFF
>14|TRBJ2-2|TRBV18
CASSGQGNTGELFF
>15|TRBJ1-2|TRBV15
CATSRGDRGPSGYTF
>13|TRBJ1-2|TRBV19
CASLETDNYGYTF